What follows are 10 T cell receptor beta chains derived from one specimen sequenced in a study of Graves' ophthalmopathy and Graves' hyperthyroidism. RNA transcripts were the source from which TCR beta CDR3 regions were amplified. An opening RT-PCR round employed HTBI primers and preceded a second-round multiplex PCR. TCRdb called the multiplex PCR reads again in MiXCR, with one record for every CDR3 protein. Of some 160,000 distinct CDR3 sequences listed, around 40% are singletons. The sample consisted of peripheral blood. These receptors all stem from a man aged 25-45 years with Graves' ophthalmopathy.

This clonotype was seen at least ten times. V usage is TRBV20-1 and J usage is TRBJ2-7; possibly TRBD1 or TRBD2 for D (6 bases each). CDR1 is DFQATT, CDR2 SNEGSKA, per germline (reference sequence). CDR3 length equals 11 residues. Trimming took off 5 bases at V and 6 bases at J, with 11 bases between the two ends. DNA for the CDR3: TGCAGTGCTGGGGGGCTCGCCGAGCAGTACTTC. It translates to CSAGGLAEQYF.

This clonotype was recorded at least ten times. CDR3 in amino acids: CASSLTGGPTSYTF. The CDR3 region has the DNA TGTGCCAGCAGTTTGACAGGGGGCCCGACGAGCTACACCTTC. The chain links TRBV12-3 or TRBV12-4 to TRBJ1-2, with 10 bases fitting TRBD1. This CDR3 has 14 residues. After removal of 3 bases from V and 9 bases from J, the junction contained 7 bases not matched to a gene.

The gene calls are TRBV6-1 and TRBJ1-2; 8 positions match TRBD1. J lost 8 bases, V lost 4 bases, and 3 bases had no gene match. There are 12 residues in the CDR3. Per germline, CDR1 MNHNS and CDR2 SASEGT. The CDR3 sequence is CASSADRGGYTF. The CDR3 coding sequence is TGTGCCAGCAGTGCCGACAGGGGAGGCTACACCTTC.

This clonotype appeared many times. The chain joins TRBV12-3 or TRBV12-4 to TRBJ2-2, with no clear D. The CDR3 sequence is 11 residues long. The V gene lost 6 bases and the J gene lost 1 base, with 0 bases spanning the gap. The CDR3 DNA reads as TGTGCCAGCAGGAACACCGGGGAGCTGTTTTTT. Translated: CASRNTGELFF.

This clonotype was counted ten times or more. The J gene is TRBJ2-7, the V gene TRBV6-2 or TRBV6-3; D is possibly TRBD1 or TRBD2 (5 bases each). The CDR3 totals 14 residues. V dropped 5 bases and J dropped 0 bases, with 11 bases sitting between them. Germline V CDR1 and CDR2: MNHEY, SVGEGT. The CDR3 nucleotides are TGTGCCAGCAGTACGACTGGGGGCTCCTACGAGCAGTACTTC. This translates into CASSTTGGSYEQYF.

The CDR3: CASSKQGFYEQYF. DNA of the CDR3: TGTGCCAGCAGTAAACAGGGTTTCTACGAGCAGTACTTC. The chain employs TRBV6-1 and TRBJ2-7; D might be TRBD1 (6 bases). The CDR3 sequence is 13 residues long. Germline loops: CDR1 MNHNS, CDR2 SASEGT. The V end lost 5 bases, the J end lost 3 bases, and 11 bases lay between the germline ends.

At least ten counts were recorded for this clonotype. The V gene is TRBV19, the J gene TRBJ1-1; 8 bases agree with TRBD1. V shed 4 bases and J 3 bases; nucleotides not matched to a gene: 10. The CDR3 covers 16 residues. CDR1 LNHDA and CDR2 SQIVND come from the germline V gene (reference sequence). CDR3: CASSTRTGFGDTEAFF. Here the CDR3 DNA reads TGTGCCAGTAGTACCCGGACAGGGTTCGGGGACACTGAAGCTTTCTTT.

This chain connects TRBV6-2 or TRBV6-3 to TRBJ2-7, with 10 bases aligning to TRBD1. V dropped 6 bases and J dropped 6; count of bases not matched to a gene: 8. Germline V gives CDR1 MNHEY, CDR2 SVGEGT. The CDR3 spans 14 residues. This chain's CDR3 is CASRFGQGVGEQYF. CDR3 in DNA: TGTGCCAGCAGATTCGGACAGGGGGTTGGCGAGCAGTACTTC.

The J gene is TRBJ1-2, the V gene TRBV5-1; TRBD1 aligns across 10 bases. Germline loops: CDR1 SGHRS, CDR2 YFSETQ. The CDR3 has 15 amino acids. Trimming took 4 bases from V and 2 from J; bases not matched to a gene: 5. The CDR3 nucleotides read TGCGCCAGCAGCCCTTGGGACAGGGGCAACTATGGCTACACCTTC. This sequence encodes CASSPWDRGNYGYTF.

The CDR3 spells CASSPTTYQPQHF. The CDR3 DNA reads as TGTGCCAGCAGTCCTACAACATATCAGCCCCAGCATTTT. The chain is built from TRBV6-1 and TRBJ1-5; D unclear. The CDR3 is 13 amino acids. Germline assignment: CDR1 MNHNS and CDR2 SASEGT. The ends were cut back, 5 bases at V and 5 bases at J, with 10 bases in the middle.